The 18 T cell receptor beta chains given below trace back to one sample, sequenced in a study of T cell responses to AZD1222 COVID-19 vaccine (TCRdb year 2021). The sample's time point label, in plain terms: baseline before first vaccination. Library method: the immunoSEQ multiplex PCR assay. In its TCRdb copy, this immuneACCESS table keeps in-frame sequences only and misses some clones. Where compared with another copy, unresolved V genes explain less than half of these, and the others have no known cause. Counted in this sample were 150,000 or so clones; 85% to 95% of them appeared once. Of the sample, more than 0.8% is held by the ten largest clones. The sample in question was peripheral blood, obtained on day 0 of AZD1222 vaccination. The receptors shown here come from an adult in good health.

V and J are TRBV7-9 and TRBJ2-1; either TRBD1 or TRBD2 may fit D (6 bases each). Germline V gives CDR1 SEHNR, CDR2 FQNEAQ (reference sequence). The CDR3 consists of 12 residues. The V and J ends lost 2 bases and 8 bases respectively, with 7 bases between them. The CDR3 sequence is CASSLRGDEQFF. Written as DNA, the CDR3 is TGTGCCAGCAGCTTAAGGGGGGATGAGCAGTTCTTC.

The chain joins TRBV5-1 to TRBJ1-1; a possible D gene is TRBD1 (5 bases). This CDR3 contains 14 residues. Between the trimmed V and J ends, which lost 4 bases and 0 bases, there was a span of 10 bases. Per germline, CDR1 SGHRS and CDR2 YFSETQ. Here the CDR3 reads CASSQGTLNTEAFF. CDR3 coding DNA: TGCGCCAGCAGCCAAGGGACCCTGAACACTGAAGCTTTCTTT.

This chain uses TRBV18 with TRBJ1-4; D gene unclear. V lost 1 base and J 3 bases, leaving 6 bases between the germline ends. There are 14 residues in the CDR3. Germline lookup yields CDR1 KGHSH and CDR2 LQKENI. The CDR3 nucleotides read TGTGCCAGCTCACCACAAAGGGCTAATGAAAAACTGTTTTTT. Translated, it gives CASSPQRANEKLFF.

The chain joins TRBV4-1 to TRBJ2-7, with a tentative D call TRBD1 (5 bases). This CDR3 contains 16 residues. The germline V gene has CDR1 MGHRA and CDR2 YSYEKL. V was trimmed by 1 base and J by 2 bases, leaving 15 bases between them. The CDR3 coding sequence is TGCGCCAGCAGCCAAGTATGGGATGTCAGGGCCTACGAGCAGTACTTC. This sequence encodes CASSQVWDVRAYEQYF.

The chain uses TRBV12-5 and TRBJ1-6; D possibly corresponds to TRBD1 (5 bases). The CDR3 is 13 amino acids. CDR1 LGHNT and CDR2 FRNRAP come from the germline V gene. V was shortened by 4 bases and J by 9 bases, with 10 bases between the two germline ends. The CDR3 reads CASGWTQGSPLHF. CDR3 coding DNA: TGTGCTAGTGGTTGGACGCAGGGTTCACCCCTCCACTTT.

The chain couples TRBV11-3 to TRBJ2-1; D is unresolved. The CDR3 consists of 13 residues. Deletions cut 1 base from V and 6 bases from J, with 7 bases between. Germline CDR1 reads SGHNT; CDR2 reads YENEEA. The CDR3 bases are TGTGCCAGCAGCTTAGGGAGTGCCAATGAGCAGTTCTTC. As protein: CASSLGSANEQFF.

This sequence joins TRBV5-1 and TRBJ2-3; possibly TRBD1 for D (5 bases). CDR1 is SGHRS, CDR2 YFSETQ, per germline. The CDR3 consists of 18 residues. Trimming took 2 bases from V and 3 from J, leaving 22 bases between them. DNA of the CDR3: TGCGCCAGCAGCTTTACAGGCTTATCTCAAGGGTTTACAGATACGCAGTATTTT. As protein: CASSFTGLSQGFTDTQYF.

The V gene is TRBV5-1, the J gene TRBJ1-3; the D is unclear. This CDR3 contains 13 residues. V lost 3 bases and J lost 6, with 10 bases in between. Looked up from germline, CDR1 is SGHRS and CDR2 is YFSETQ. The CDR3: CASSSRGENTIYF. As DNA, the CDR3 is TGCGCCAGCAGCTCGAGAGGAGAAAACACCATATATTTT.

V is TRBV9 and J is TRBJ1-5; no clear D gene. Germline CDR1 is SGDLS and CDR2 is YYNGEE. V lost 0 bases to trimming and J lost 2 bases, with 9 bases between them. This CDR3 has 15 amino acids. In DNA, the CDR3 is TGTGCCAGCAGCGTAGATCCGATGGGCAATCAGCCCCAGCATTTT. It encodes CASSVDPMGNQPQHF.

The chain has TRBV29-1 and TRBJ2-1; D call uncertain. The germline CDR1 and CDR2 sequences are SQVTM and ANQGSEA. The CDR3 covers 14 residues. With 3 bases removed from V and 0 bases from J, the gap between germline ends came to 9 bases. CDR3 region: CSVDPSYSYNEQFF. The CDR3 coding sequence is TGCAGCGTTGACCCGTCATACTCCTACAATGAGCAGTTCTTC.

This clone is a singleton in its sample. CDR3 sequence (DNA): TGTGCCAGCAGCCTGTTTGGTAGCAATCAGCCCCAGCATTTT. This sequence encodes CASSLFGSNQPQHF. The chain uses TRBV9 and TRBJ1-5; unclear D gene. The CDR3 runs to 14 residues. V lost 4 bases and J lost 0, with 8 bases in between. Germline values: CDR1 SGDLS, CDR2 YYNGEE.

V gene TRBV7-2 combines with J gene TRBJ1-2; TRBD1 matches 8 bases. Trimming cost V 5 bases and J 0 bases; bases outside gene matches: 8. CDR3 length: 16 residues. The V gene's germline CDR1 is SGHTA and CDR2 FQGNSA. The CDR3: CASSPGQGRTNYGYTF. The CDR3 DNA follows: TGTGCCAGCAGCCCCGGACAGGGACGGACTAACTATGGCTACACCTTC.

This sequence joins TRBV18 and TRBJ2-3; 7 bases are shared with TRBD1. The CDR3 sequence is 15 residues long. V lost 3 bases to trimming and J lost 3 bases; unmatched junction nucleotides: 6. CDR1 and CDR2 (germline): KGHSH, LQKENI. This chain's CDR3 is CASSPPTTGTDTQYF. CDR3 DNA: TGTGCCAGCTCACCCCCCACGACAGGGACAGATACGCAGTATTTT.

CDR3 loop: CASSPRDRDSLYQETQYF. The DNA of the CDR3 is TGTGCCAGCAGCCCCCGGGACAGGGATTCCTTGTACCAAGAGACCCAGTACTTC. The J gene is TRBJ2-5, the V gene TRBV14; 9 positions agree with TRBD1. The CDR3 runs 18 residues. Unmatched junction bases numbered 12, after V lost 4 bases and J lost 0 bases. CDR1 and CDR2 (germline): SGHDN, FVKESK.

The genes are TRBV28 and TRBJ1-5; D not resolved. Looked up from germline, CDR1 is MDHEN and CDR2 is SYDVKM. V lost 4 bases to trimming and J lost 2 bases, with 12 bases between them. The CDR3 is 15 amino acids. CDR3 nucleotides: TGTGCCAGCAGTTCAAGGACGGAGCGCAATCAGCCCCAGCATTTT. Residues: CASSSRTERNQPQHF.

The chain carries TRBV3-1 (or the pseudogene TRBV3-2) and TRBJ2-3; D might be TRBD2 (6 bases). The germline CDR1 and CDR2 sequences are LGHDT and YNNKEL (reference sequence). This CDR3 contains 16 residues. The V end lost 0 bases, the J end lost 1 base, and 11 bases lay between the germline ends. DNA of the CDR3: TGTGCCAGCAGCCAAGATACGGGGGTTGGCACAGATACGCAGTATTTT. This encodes CASSQDTGVGTDTQYF.

The genes are TRBV30 and TRBJ1-2; tentatively, D is TRBD1 (6 bases). The germline V gene has CDR1 GTSNPN and CDR2 SVGIG (reference sequence). The CDR3 is made up of 13 amino acids. V lost 3 bases to trimming and J lost 3 bases, with 11 bases between them. CDR3 nucleotides: TGTGCCTGGAGCCCAGGGGATTACTATGGCTACACCTTC. It codes for CAWSPGDYYGYTF.

The J gene is TRBJ2-7, the V gene TRBV18; 9 nucleotides match TRBD1. Germline V lookup: CDR1 KGHSH, CDR2 LQKENI. The junction had 2 bases not matched to a gene; V was cut back by 4 bases and J by 4 bases. The CDR3 runs to 13 residues. CDR3 nucleotide sequence: TGTGCCAGCTCACGGGACAGGGAGTACGAGCAGTACTTC. Protein sequence: CASSRDREYEQYF.